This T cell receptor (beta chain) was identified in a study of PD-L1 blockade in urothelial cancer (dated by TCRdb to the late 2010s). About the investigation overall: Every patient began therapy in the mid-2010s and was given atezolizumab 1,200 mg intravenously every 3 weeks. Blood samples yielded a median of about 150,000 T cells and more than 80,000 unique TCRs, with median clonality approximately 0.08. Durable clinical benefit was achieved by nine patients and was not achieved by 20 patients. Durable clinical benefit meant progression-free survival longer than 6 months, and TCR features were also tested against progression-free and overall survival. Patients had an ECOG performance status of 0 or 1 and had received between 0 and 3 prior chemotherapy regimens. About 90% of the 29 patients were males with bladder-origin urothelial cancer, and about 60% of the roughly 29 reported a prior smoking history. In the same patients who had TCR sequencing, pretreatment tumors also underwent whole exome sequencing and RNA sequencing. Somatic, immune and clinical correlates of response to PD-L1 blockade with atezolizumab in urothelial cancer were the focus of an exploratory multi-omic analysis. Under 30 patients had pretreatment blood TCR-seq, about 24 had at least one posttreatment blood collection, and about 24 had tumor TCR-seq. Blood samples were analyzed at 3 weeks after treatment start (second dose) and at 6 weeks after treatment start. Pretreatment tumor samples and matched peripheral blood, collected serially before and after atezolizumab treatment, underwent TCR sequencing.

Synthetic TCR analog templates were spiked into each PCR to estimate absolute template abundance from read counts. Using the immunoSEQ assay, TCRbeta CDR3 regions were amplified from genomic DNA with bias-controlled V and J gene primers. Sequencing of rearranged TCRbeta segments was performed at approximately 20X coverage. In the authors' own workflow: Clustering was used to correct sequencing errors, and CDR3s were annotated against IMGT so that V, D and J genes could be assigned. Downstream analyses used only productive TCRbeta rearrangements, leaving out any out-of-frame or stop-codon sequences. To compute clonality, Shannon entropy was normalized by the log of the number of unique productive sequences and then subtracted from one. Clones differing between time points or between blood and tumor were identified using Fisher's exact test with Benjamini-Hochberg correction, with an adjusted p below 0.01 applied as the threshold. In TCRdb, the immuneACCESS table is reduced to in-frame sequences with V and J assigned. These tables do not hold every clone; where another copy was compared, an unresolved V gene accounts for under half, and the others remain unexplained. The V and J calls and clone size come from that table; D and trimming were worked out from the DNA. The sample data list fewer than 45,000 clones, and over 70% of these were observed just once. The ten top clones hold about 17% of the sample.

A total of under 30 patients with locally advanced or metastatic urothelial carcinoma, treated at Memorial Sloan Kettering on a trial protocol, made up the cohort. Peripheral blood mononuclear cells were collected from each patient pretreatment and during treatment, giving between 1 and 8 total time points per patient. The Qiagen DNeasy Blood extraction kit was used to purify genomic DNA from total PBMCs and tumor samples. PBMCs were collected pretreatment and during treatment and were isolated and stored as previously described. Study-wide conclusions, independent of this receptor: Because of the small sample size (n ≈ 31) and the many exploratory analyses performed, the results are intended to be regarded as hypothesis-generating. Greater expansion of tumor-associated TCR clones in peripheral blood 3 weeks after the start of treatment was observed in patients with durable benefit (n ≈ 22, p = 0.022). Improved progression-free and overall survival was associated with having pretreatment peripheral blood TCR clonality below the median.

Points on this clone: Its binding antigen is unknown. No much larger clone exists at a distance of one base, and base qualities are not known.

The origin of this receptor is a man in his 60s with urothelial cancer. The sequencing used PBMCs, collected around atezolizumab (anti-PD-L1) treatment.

CDR3 reads: CASSLGGGSSGNTIYF. The bases read TGTGCCAGCAGTTTGGGAGGGGGATCCTCTGGAAACACCATATATTTT. This sequence uses TRBV28 and TRBJ1-3, and the D gene may be TRBD1, 6 bases matching. Counted from cysteine to phenylalanine, this CDR3 has 16 amino acids. This entry keeps only the CDR3 DNA: 48 bases, framed from base 1. Trimming costs V 3 bases and J 0 bases, and their ends lie 12 bases apart. The germline V gene sets CDR1 to MDHEN and CDR2 to SYDVKM.